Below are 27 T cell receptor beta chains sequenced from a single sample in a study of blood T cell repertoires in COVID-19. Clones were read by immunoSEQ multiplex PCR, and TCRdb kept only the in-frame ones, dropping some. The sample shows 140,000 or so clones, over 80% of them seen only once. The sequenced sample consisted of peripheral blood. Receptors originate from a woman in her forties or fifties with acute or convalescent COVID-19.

The CDR3: CASSLGRTSGSGEQFF. CDR3 in DNA: TGTGCCAGCAGCTTGGGGAGGACTAGCGGGAGTGGTGAGCAGTTCTTC. The V and J genes are TRBV5-4 and TRBJ2-1, with TRBD2 identical over 13 bases. This CDR3 contains 16 residues. The germline V gene encodes CDR1 SGHNT and CDR2 YYREEE (reference sequence). V gave up 0 bases and J gave up 9 bases; unmatched junction bases: 6.

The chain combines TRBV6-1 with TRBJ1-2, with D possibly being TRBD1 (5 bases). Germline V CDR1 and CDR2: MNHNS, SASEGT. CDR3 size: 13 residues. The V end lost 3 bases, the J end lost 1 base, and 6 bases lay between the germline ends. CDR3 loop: CASSETVNYGYTF. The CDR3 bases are TGTGCCAGCAGTGAGACAGTTAACTATGGCTACACCTTC.

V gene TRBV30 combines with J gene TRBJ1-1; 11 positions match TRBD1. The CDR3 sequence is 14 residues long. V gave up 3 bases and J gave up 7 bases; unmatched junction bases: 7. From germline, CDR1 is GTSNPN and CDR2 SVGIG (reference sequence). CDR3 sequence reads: CAWSAGQGGDEAFF. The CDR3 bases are TGTGCCTGGAGCGCGGGACAGGGGGGCGATGAAGCTTTCTTT.

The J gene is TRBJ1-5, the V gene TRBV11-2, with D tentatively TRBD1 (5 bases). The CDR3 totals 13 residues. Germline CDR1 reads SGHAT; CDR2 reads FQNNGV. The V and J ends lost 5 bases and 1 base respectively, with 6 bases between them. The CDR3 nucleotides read TGTGCCAGCAGCGGGGCAAGCAATCAGCCCCAGCATTTT. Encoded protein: CASSGASNQPQHF.

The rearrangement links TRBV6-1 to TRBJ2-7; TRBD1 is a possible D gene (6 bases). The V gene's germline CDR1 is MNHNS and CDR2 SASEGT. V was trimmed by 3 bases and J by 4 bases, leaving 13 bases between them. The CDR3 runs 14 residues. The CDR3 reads CASSDGTTFYEQYF. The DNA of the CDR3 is TGTGCCAGCAGTGATGGGACAACTTTTTACGAGCAGTACTTC.

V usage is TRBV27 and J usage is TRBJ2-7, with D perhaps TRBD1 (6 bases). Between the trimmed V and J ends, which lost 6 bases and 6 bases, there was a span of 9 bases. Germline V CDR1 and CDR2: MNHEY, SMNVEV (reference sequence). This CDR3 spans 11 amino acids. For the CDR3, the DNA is TGTGCCAGCAGCCAGGGGACCGAGCAGTACTTC. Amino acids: CASSQGTEQYF.

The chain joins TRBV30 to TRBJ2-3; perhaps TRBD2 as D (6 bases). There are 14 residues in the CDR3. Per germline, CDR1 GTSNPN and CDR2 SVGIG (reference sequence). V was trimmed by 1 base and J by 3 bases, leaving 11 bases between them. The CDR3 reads CAWSDGGRTDTQYF. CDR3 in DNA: TGTGCCTGGAGTGATGGGGGGAGAACAGATACGCAGTATTTT. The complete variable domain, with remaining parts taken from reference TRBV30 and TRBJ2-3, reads SQTIHQWPATLVQPVGSPLSLECTVEGTSNPNLYWYRQAAGRGLQLLFYSVGIGQISSEVPQNLSASRPQDRQFILSSKKLLLSDSGFYLCAWSDGGRTDTQYFGPGTRLTVL.

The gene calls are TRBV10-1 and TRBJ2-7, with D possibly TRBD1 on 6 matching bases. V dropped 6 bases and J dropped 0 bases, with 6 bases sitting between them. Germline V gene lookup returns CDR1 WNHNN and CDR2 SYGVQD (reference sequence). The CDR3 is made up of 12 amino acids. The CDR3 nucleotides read TGCGCCAGCAGGGACAGCTCCTACGAGCAGTACTTC. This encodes CASRDSSYEQYF.

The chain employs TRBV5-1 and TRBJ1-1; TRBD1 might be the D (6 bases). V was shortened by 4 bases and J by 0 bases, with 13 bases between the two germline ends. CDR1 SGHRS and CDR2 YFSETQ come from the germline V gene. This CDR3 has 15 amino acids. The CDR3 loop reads CASSPSRDMNTEAFF. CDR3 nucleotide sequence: TGCGCCAGCAGCCCGAGCCGGGACATGAACACTGAAGCTTTCTTT.

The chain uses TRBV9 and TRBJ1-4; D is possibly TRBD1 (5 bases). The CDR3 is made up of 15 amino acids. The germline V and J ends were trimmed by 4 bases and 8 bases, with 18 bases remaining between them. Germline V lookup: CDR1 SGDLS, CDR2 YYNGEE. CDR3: CASSSSQGTSEKLFF. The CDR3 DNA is TGTGCCAGCAGCAGCAGTCAAGGGACTTCCGAAAAACTGTTTTTT.

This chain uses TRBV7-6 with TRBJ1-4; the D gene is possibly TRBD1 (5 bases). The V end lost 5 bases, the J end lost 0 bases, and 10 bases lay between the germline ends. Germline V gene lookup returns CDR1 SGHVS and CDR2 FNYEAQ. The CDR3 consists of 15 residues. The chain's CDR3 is CASSGRGSTNEKLFF. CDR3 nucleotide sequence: TGTGCCAGCAGCGGAAGGGGATCAACTAATGAAAAACTGTTTTTT.

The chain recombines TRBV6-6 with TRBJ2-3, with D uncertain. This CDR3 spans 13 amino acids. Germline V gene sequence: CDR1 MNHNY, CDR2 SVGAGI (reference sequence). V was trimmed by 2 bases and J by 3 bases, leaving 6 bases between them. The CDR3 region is CASSYPGTDTQYF. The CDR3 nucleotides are TGTGCCAGCAGTTACCCCGGGACAGATACGCAGTATTTT.

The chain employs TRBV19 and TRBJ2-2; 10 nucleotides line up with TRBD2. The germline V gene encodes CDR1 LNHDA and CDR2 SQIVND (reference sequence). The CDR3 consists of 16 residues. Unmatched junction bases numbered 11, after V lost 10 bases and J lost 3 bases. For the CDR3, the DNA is TGTGCCACTCCGGTCAACCTAGCGGGGGACACCGGGGAGCTGTTTTTT. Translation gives CATPVNLAGDTGELFF.

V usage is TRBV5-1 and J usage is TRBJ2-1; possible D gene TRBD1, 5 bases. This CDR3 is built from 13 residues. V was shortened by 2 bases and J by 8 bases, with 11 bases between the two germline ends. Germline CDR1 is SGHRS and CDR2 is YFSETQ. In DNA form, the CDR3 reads TGCGCCAGCAGCTTTGCAGGGATTGATGAGCAGTTCTTC. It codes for CASSFAGIDEQFF. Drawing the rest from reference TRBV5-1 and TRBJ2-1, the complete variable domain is KAGVTQTPRYLIKTRGQQVTLSCSPISGHRSVSWYQQTPGQGLQFLFEYFSETQRNKGNFPGRFSGRQFSNSRSEMNVSTLELGDSALYLCASSFAGIDEQFFGPGTRLTVL.

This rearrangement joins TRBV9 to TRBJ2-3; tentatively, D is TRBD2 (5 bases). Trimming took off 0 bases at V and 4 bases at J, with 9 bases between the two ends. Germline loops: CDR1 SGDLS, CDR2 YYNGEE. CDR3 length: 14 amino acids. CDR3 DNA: TGTGCCAGCAGCGTAGTTGGAGGTCCAGATACGCAGTATTTT. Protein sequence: CASSVVGGPDTQYF.

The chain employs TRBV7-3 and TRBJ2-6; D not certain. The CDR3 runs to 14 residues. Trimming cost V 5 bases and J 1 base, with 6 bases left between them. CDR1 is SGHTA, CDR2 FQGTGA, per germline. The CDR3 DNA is TGTGCCAGCAGCGAGGCGTCTGGGGCCAACGTCCTGACTTTC. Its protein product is CASSEASGANVLTF.

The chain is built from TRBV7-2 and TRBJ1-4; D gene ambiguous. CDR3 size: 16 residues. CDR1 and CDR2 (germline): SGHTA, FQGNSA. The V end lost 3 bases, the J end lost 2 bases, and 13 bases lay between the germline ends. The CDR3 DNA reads TGTGCCAGCAGCTTTGTATCGGGAGGTACTAATGAAAAACTGTTTTTT. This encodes CASSFVSGGTNEKLFF. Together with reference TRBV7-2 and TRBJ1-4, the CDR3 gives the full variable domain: GAGVSQSPSNKVTEKGKDVELRCDPISGHTALYWYRQSLGQGLEFLIYFQGNSAPDKSGLPSDRFSAERTGGSVSTLTIQRTQQEDSAVYLCASSFVSGGTNEKLFFGSGTQLSVL.

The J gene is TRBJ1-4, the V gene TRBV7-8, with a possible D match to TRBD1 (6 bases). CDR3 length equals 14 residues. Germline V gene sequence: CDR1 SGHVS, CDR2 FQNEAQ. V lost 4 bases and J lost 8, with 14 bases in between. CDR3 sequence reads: CASSSDSQGEKLFF. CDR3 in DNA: TGTGCCAGCAGCTCGGACAGCCAGGGGGAAAAACTGTTTTTT.

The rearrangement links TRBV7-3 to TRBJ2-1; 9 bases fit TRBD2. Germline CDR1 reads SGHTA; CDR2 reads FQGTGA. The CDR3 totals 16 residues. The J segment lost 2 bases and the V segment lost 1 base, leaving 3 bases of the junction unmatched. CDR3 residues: CASSLISGSAYNEQFF. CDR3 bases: TGTGCCAGCAGCTTAATTAGCGGGAGTGCCTACAATGAGCAGTTCTTC.

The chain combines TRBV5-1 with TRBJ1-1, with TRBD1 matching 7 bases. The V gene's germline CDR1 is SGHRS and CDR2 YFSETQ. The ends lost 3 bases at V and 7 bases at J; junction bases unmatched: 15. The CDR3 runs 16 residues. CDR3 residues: CASSSPVQGSHGEAFF. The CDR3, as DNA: TGCGCCAGCAGCTCACCAGTACAGGGGAGTCACGGTGAAGCTTTCTTT.

In DNA form, the CDR3 reads TGTGCCAGCGCCGGGAGGGGGGATAACTATGGCTACACCTTC. Protein: CASAGRGDNYGYTF. V and J are TRBV27 and TRBJ1-2; D possibly corresponds to TRBD1 (6 bases). Trimming left V 8 bases short and J 1 base short, with 14 bases between. The CDR3 length is 14 residues. Germline V gene sequence: CDR1 MNHEY, CDR2 SMNVEV (reference sequence).

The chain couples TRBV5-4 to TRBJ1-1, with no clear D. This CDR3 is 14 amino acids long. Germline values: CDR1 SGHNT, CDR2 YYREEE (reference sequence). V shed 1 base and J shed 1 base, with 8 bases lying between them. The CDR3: CASSLTQTNTEAFF. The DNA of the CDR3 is TGTGCCAGCAGCTTGACACAGACGAACACTGAAGCTTTCTTT. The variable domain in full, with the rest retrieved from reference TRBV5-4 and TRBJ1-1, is ETGVTQSPTHLIKTRGQQVTLRCSSQSGHNTVSWYQQALGQGPQFIFQYYREEENGRGNFPPRFSGLQFPNYSSELNVNALELDDSALYLCASSLTQTNTEAFFGQGTRLTVV.

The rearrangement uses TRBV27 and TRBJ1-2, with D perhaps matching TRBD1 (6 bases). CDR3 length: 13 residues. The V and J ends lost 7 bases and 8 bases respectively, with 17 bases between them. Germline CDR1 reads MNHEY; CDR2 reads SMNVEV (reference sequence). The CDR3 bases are TGTGCCAGCACACACCAGAGGGGGAGCGGCTACACCTTC. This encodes CASTHQRGSGYTF.

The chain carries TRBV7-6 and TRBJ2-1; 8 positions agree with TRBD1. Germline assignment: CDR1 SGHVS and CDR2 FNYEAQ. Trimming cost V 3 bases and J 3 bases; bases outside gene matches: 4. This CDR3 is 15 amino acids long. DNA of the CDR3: TGTGCCAGCAGCTTGGACGGACAGGGCTACAATGAGCAGTTCTTC. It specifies CASSLDGQGYNEQFF.

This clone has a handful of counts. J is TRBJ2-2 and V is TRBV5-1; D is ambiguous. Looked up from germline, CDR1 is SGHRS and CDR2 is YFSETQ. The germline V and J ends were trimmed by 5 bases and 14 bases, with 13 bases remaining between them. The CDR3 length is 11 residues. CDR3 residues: CASRGLLGLFF. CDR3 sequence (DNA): TGCGCCAGCAGGGGCTTACTTGGCCTGTTTTTT. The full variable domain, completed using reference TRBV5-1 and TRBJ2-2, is KAGVTQTPRYLIKTRGQQVTLSCSPISGHRSVSWYQQTPGQGLQFLFEYFSETQRNKGNFPGRFSGRQFSNSRSEMNVSTLELGDSALYLCASRGLLGLFFGEGSRLTVL.

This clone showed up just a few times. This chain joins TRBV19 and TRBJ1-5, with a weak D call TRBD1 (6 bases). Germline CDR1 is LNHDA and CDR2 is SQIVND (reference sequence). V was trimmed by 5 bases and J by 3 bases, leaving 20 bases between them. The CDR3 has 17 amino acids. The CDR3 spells CASSLNRVGGNNQPQHF. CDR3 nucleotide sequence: TGTGCCAGTAGTCTAAACAGGGTAGGAGGTAACAATCAGCCCCAGCATTTT.

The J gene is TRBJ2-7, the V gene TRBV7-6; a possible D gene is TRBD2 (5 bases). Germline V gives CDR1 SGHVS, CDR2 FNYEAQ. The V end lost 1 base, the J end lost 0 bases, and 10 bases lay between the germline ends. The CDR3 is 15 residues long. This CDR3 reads CASSLVSGDSYEQYF. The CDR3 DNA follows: TGTGCCAGCAGCTTAGTAAGCGGCGACTCCTACGAGCAGTACTTC.